The 5 T cell receptor beta chains given below trace back to one sample, sequenced in a study of radiotherapy plus CTLA-4 blockade in lung cancer. TCRdb's table, derived via immunoSEQ multiplex PCR, lists solely in-frame clones and lacks some. Found here are 85,000 to 100,000 clones, around nine tenths of them singletons; the top ten hold over 15%. The sequenced sample was peripheral blood, obtained from a patient treated with radiotherapy plus ipilimumab. These receptors originate from a human donor with non-small cell lung cancer that progressed on radiotherapy plus ipilimumab.

The V call is TRBV2, the J call TRBJ2-3, with D possibly TRBD2 on 6 matching bases. This CDR3 has 17 amino acids. V was clipped by 8 bases and J by 0 bases, with 21 bases between them. Germline loops: CDR1 SNHLY, CDR2 FYNNEI. The DNA of the CDR3 is TGTGCCAGCGGAGCGGGCACGGAGCTCCATAGCACAGATACGCAGTATTTT. It translates to CASGAGTELHSTDTQYF. The full variable domain, rest sourced from reference TRBV2 and TRBJ2-3, is EPEVTQTPSHQVTQMGQEVILRCVPISNHLYFYWYRQILGQKVEFLVSFYNNEISEKSEIFDDQFSVERPDGSNFTLKIRSTKLEDSAMYFCASGAGTELHSTDTQYFGPGTRLTVL.

The chain couples TRBV5-1 to TRBJ2-7; tentatively, D is TRBD1 (7 bases). V dropped 4 bases and J dropped 2 bases, with 10 bases sitting between them. This CDR3 region has 13 residues. CDR1 is SGHRS and CDR2 is YFSETQ in the germline V gene. CDR3 sequence: CASSGGTAYEQYF. Written as DNA, the CDR3 is TGCGCCAGCAGCGGCGGGACAGCCTACGAGCAGTACTTC.

This chain links TRBV27 with TRBJ2-1, with TRBD2 matching 9 bases. Germline CDR1 and CDR2: MNHEY and SMNVEV (reference sequence). The CDR3 is 16 amino acids. V was clipped by 5 bases and J by 8 bases; unmatched bases: 13. Here the CDR3 reads CASSTLLGGGADEQFF. Here the CDR3 DNA reads TGTGCCAGCAGTACTCTCCTGGGCGGGGGGGCGGATGAGCAGTTCTTC.

This clone was detected only once. V and J are TRBV6-5 and TRBJ2-7; D call uncertain. Trimming cost V 0 bases and J 8 bases, with 11 bases left between them. Germline V CDR1 and CDR2: MNHEY, SVGAGI. The CDR3 covers 13 residues. In DNA form, the CDR3 reads TGTGCCAGCAGTTACTCCCCGGTCATCAAGCAGTACTTC. Translation: CASSYSPVIKQYF.

The rearrangement links TRBV6-5 to TRBJ2-7, with 9 bases aligning to TRBD1. CDR3 length: 15 residues. The germline CDR1 and CDR2 sequences are MNHEY and SVGAGI. The V and J ends lost 7 bases and 2 bases, in that order; junction bases with no gene match: 9. CDR3 residues: CASTSPGQGTYEQYF. The CDR3 DNA reads TGTGCCAGCACCTCCCCGGGACAGGGAACCTACGAGCAGTACTTC.